A selection of T cell receptor beta chains follows, all from one sample in a study of regulatory T cells in long-lasting Graves disease. TCRdb fed the multiplex PCR reads into MiXCR, producing one record per CDR3 protein. The sample holds about 400,000 distinct CDR3 sequences; 15% are singletons and the top ten take over 7.5%. The sample was also reused in another study, on T cells in Graves' hyperthyroidism and ophthalmopathy.

Sample: peripheral blood mononuclear cells (PBMCs), taken at new diagnosis, from a patient treated with antithyroid drugs. These receptors came from a woman in her thirties or forties with Graves disease. Each CDR3 is given without its conserved first and last residue.

J gene: TRBJ1-1
V gene: TRBV4-3
CDR3 length: 11
CDR3 protein: ASSQDGYTEAF

J gene: TRBJ2-1
V gene: TRBV19
CDR3 length: 15
CDR3 protein: ASSIPTASGIYNEQF

J gene: TRBJ1-2
V gene: TRBV9
CDR3 length: 11
CDR3 protein: ASSGAGGYGYT

J gene: TRBJ2-5
V gene: TRBV7-9
CDR3 length: 11
CDR3 protein: ASTYQSEETQY

J gene: TRBJ2-2
V gene: TRBV7-8
CDR3 length: 14
CDR3 protein: ASSIYSGMRSGELF

J gene: TRBJ2-5
V gene: TRBV25-1
CDR3 length: 11
CDR3 protein: ASMSGSWTTQY

J gene: TRBJ2-5
V gene: TRBV5-4
CDR3 length: 14
CDR3 protein: ASSSPGLVGQETQY

J gene: TRBJ2-5
V gene: TRBV7-2
CDR3 length: 12
CDR3 protein: ASSLVTPSGTQY

J gene: TRBJ2-3
V gene: TRBV11-2
CDR3 length: 11
CDR3 protein: ASSFPITDTQY

J gene: TRBJ2-5
V gene: TRBV29-1
CDR3 length: 11
CDR3 protein: SVEQGGQETQY

J gene: TRBJ1-2
V gene: TRBV3-1
CDR3 length: 11
CDR3 protein: ASSPNRNYGYT

J gene: TRBJ2-2
V gene: TRBV2
CDR3 length: 13
CDR3 protein: ASSYQAGNTGELF

J gene: TRBJ2-3
V gene: TRBV27
CDR3 length: 14
CDR3 protein: ASNTGTSGSLNTQY

J gene: TRBJ2-1
V gene: TRBV19
CDR3 length: 15
CDR3 protein: ASSINRGSDSYNEQF